This entry is about one T cell receptor beta chain. Its antigen is not yet known. The source of the sample is a study of cytomegalovirus exposure and HLA in healthy donors (dated by TCRdb to the late 2010s). A note on the overall study: In an earlier analysis of 587 of the donors, 276 Gb of sequence data and 90 million to 120 million unique TCR beta sequences from roughly 190 million T cells were reported. Every repertoire in the discovery cohort had been generated on one and the same sequencing platform. Both class I and class II loci were covered by HLA typing, at four-digit resolution. The aim of the study was to test whether cataloging public T cell receptors could identify signatures of past pathogen exposure. The number of typed donors differed by locus: about 620-640 for A, B, C, DRB1 and DQB1; 500 to 550 for DQA1; around 580 for DPA1; and roughly 490 for DPB1. A later genetic analysis used genome-wide SNP genotypes for 398 of the 666 donors, treating that subset as a discovery cohort. An early release covering roughly 640 HLA-typed donors comprised about 300 gigabases of sequencing data and around 80 million unique TCR sequences. In a later analysis, previously published TCR beta repertoires from more than 500 donors were re-analyzed and high-resolution HLA genotyping was added so that TCR occurrence patterns could be studied. The study profiled the T cell repertoires of 550 to 700 subjects by immunosequencing and related them to cytomegalovirus serostatus. Among about 390 genotyped donors of the cohort, an average of around 240,000 unique TCR beta nucleotide sequences were sequenced per donor, roughly a sixth of them non-productive. Of the roughly 410 genotyped donors, approximately 81% were placed in the genetic ancestry cluster associated with self-reported Caucasian donors. An earlier analysis of approximately 500 of the donors applied high-throughput TCR beta sequencing to assess whether each TCR beta V gene segment acted as functional or pseudogenic. The later analysis used no new phenotypic data to find candidate immune exposures, relying instead on TCR beta sequences and their occurrence across donors. A handful of DR-DQ haplotypes were handled as single units for association and clustering because linkage in the cohort was strong. Donor age, sex, ethnicity and CMV serostatus were compiled together with the repertoire data. A separate validation cohort of roughly 130 different subjects was used in addition to the 666-subject first cohort. To predict cytomegalovirus infection status, the study combined high-throughput TCR immunosequencing, statistical association of individual TCRs with disease status, and machine learning. What the work shows at the level of the full study, not this receptor alone: V-gene and J-gene trimming of TCR beta chains was associated with a missense DCLRE1C variant in a later genetic analysis, and the association was replicated in an independent cohort. In the study, approximately 160 TCR beta chains were listed as associated with cytomegalovirus. HLA typing was unavailable for some donors at each locus, so association tests used only the typed subset. Some IMGT-functional V segments, including TRBV6-2 and TRBV6-3, could not be told apart with the 87-base-pair reads, so those segments were excluded. The sequencing pipeline was judged likely to have produced a cluster of highly shared sequence variants as a technical artifact. In vitro tests confirmed that a few of the cytomegalovirus-associated TCR beta chains recognize cytomegalovirus antigens. The authors suggested that the approach could potentially be extended to other disease states and immunological phenotypes. A later analysis found that HLA-associated TCR beta chains were more clonally expanded and had lower generation probabilities than equally common non-associated chains. Linkage disequilibrium might explain the correlated functional status among segregating V segments, but an unknown experimental factor could not be excluded. Compared with the roughly 710-donor mean, donors in an Asian-associated ancestry cluster had fewer N-insertions in productive TCRs, according to a later genetic analysis. For the cohort, immune exposure information was limited to CMV serostatus. Most TCR sequences were observed very rarely across donors, whereas some public TCRs were present in many individuals. The presence/absence analyses assumed that sequencing depth was roughly uniform across donors, and that assumption may not be true. About 17 rarely observed V segments, including chromosome 9 orphons, were excluded from the earlier analysis of 550 to 700 of the donors because counts were too low. A later analysis reported that several top co-occurrence clusters appeared linked to parvovirus B19, influenza, CMV and Epstein-Barr virus. At a false discovery rate of 0.05, a later analysis linked under 20,000 TCR beta sequences to specific HLA alleles. A further reported finding was that TCR beta sequences accurately predicted the HLA-A and HLA-B alleles for most subjects in the first cohort. Most CMV-associated TCR beta chains appeared to be HLA-restricted in a later analysis, and the HLA associations seemed to be driven largely by CMV exposure. The classifier was reported to diagnose cytomegalovirus status with high specificity and sensitivity in both the original and validation cohorts. When HLA alleles, especially DR and DQ, strongly co-occurred, attributing TCR associations to individual alleles was difficult. In a later analysis, the rate of TCR association differed among HLA loci, with DRB1 alleles having the most associated TCRs and HLA-C alleles having the fewest. In an earlier analysis of about 540 of the donors, most TCR beta V segments were observed in productive rearrangements about 87% or about 30% of the time, broadly matching IMGT annotations. The cohort was sequenced for TCR beta chains only, and without alpha or paired-chain data the features that could be detected were limited.

Receptor amplification or capture employed the immunoSEQ multiplex PCR assay. The multiplex PCR relied on a mix of 60 forward primers for TCR Vbeta segments and 13 reverse primers for TCR Jbeta segments. A multiplex PCR assay on genomic DNA amplified the CDR3 region of rearranged TCR beta genes. The Illumina HiSeq System was used to sequence the amplified TCR beta libraries as 87-base-pair reads. The authors' pipeline ran thus. Across the 670 or so repertoires, a later analysis counted tens of millions of unique TCR beta chains, around 11 million of which were shared by at least two donors. Raw reads were error-corrected and collapsed into unique sequences with a nearest-neighbor algorithm that merged closely related sequences to remove PCR and sequencing errors. CDR3 sequences were aligned to IMGT reference sequences to assign V, D and J gene segments. For a sequence to be retained, at least a six-nucleotide match to both a V gene segment and a J gene segment was required. Rearrangements were called productive when the CDR3 lacked stop codons and stayed in frame with V and J; all others were non-productive. Following IMGT convention, CDR3 was defined as the stretch from the second conserved V-encoded cysteine to the conserved J-encoded phenylalanine. The earlier analysis of fewer than 750 of the donors excluded sequences that lacked an unambiguous match to a single V gene segment. In an earlier analysis of 587 of the donors, V segments were called functional above 56.7% productive rearrangements and were called segregating when the between-donor standard deviation exceeded 5%. A statistical classification framework was built for diagnosing cytomegalovirus status from the catalog of TCR beta chain sequences. V and J gene assignment, in a later analysis, came from comparing TCR nucleotide sequences with IMGT/GENE-DB human TR gene sequences. In a later analysis, CDR3 sequences and most-parsimonious VDJ recombination scenarios were assigned using the TCRdist pipeline. In a later analysis, each TCR beta chain was defined by its CDR3 amino acid sequence together with its V-gene family, and reads without a unique V-gene family were excluded. As a way to deal with suspected cross-contamination and a sequencing artifact, a later analysis dropped 640 or so nucleotide sequences that were highly shared and had low generation probability. A later analysis calculated a clonal expansion index for each public chain from normalized within-repertoire ranks of inferred template counts. A later analysis computed generation probabilities with a VDJ recombination model fitted to out-of-frame rearrangements, and checked the results against IGoR. A later analysis scored TCR-TCR, TCR-HLA and TCR-CMV co-occurrence with hypergeometric tests, applying a repertoire-size bias correction to TCR pairs. False discovery rates were estimated in a later analysis by permuting HLA or CMV assignments 20 times. In a later analysis, co-occurring TCRs were grouped with DBSCAN, and TCRdist sequence similarity was added when clustering was performed within HLA-allele-positive subsets. Repertoires with fewer than 30,000 or more than 120,000 public chains, plus five repertoires with anomalous nucleotide sharing, were excluded from co-occurrence clustering. Entries here come from immuneACCESS through TCRdb and include only in-frame sequences with V and J called. Some clones fail to appear in such tables; in the studies checked, an unresolved V gene covers under half of the shortfall, and the cause of the remainder is unknown. Clone size and the V and J calls come from that table; the DNA yielded D and trimming. This sample's table contains tens of thousands of clones. About a sixth of the sample goes to the ten largest clones.

The CDR1 and CDR2 encoded by the germline V gene are SGHTA and FQGNSA. From the cysteine through the phenylalanine, the CDR3 covers 13 amino acids. The read is trimmed to its CDR3 DNA, 39 bases read in frame from base 1. Deletion took 1 base off V and 8 bases off J, with a span of 11 bases between the germline ends. The cohort comprised 670 or so healthy bone marrow donors. Cohort members were all nominally healthy when sampled, although unrecorded immune exposures were likely present. The donor was CMV seronegative and was included in the group of a few hundred seronegative cohort members. A peripheral blood sample was provided by each donor, and peripheral blood mononuclear cells were used for TCR beta sequencing. Genomic DNA was extracted from the blood cell samples with the Qiagen DNeasy Blood Extraction Kit.

Rearrangement joined TRBV7-2 to TRBJ1-1, and perhaps TRBD1 as D gene, on 6 matching bases. The TCR originated in a male donor in good health and CMV-seronegative. Sequencing used PBMCs. The CDR3 corresponds to CASSLVAGGEAFF. The nucleotide sequence reads TGTGCCAGCAGCTTAGTGGCTGGGGGCGAAGCTTTCTTT.